This T cell receptor (beta chain) was sequenced during a study of blood T cell repertoires in COVID-19 (dated by TCRdb to the early 2020s). Study-wide context: Collaborator samples came from the United States, Italy and Spain and covered acute and convalescent phases of COVID-19. Where HLA class I and class II types were available, the types were taken from metadata supplied by the sample provider, not from assay-based typing. The sample metadata nearly always contained a de-identified subject ID, COVID-19 status, age in years and sex. Subjects who had been exposed to COVID-19, were actively infected with it, or had recovered from it provided the deeply sampled blood TCRbeta repertoires that made up the dataset. The material from the prospective study consisted of cDNA or gDNA derived from T cells, B-cell-depleted T cells, or PBMCs. A freely available public database, intended as a resource for researchers studying the immune response to SARS-CoV-2, is where the repertoires were released. Samples came from the ongoing ImmuneRACE study (first 160 participants) plus 1,254 subjects from 6 global collaborators. Overall study results and their limits: Clinical and demographic metadata were provided uncurated, with the amount varying by source and participant.

A note on this clone: Its antigen target is currently unknown. No clone much larger than this one lies a single base away; base qualities are absent.

Germline trimming: 3 bases from V, 6 bases from J; junction bases outside gene matches: 6. The CDR3 spans 15 residues, from the cysteine through the phenylalanine. Only the CDR3 region is kept as DNA, spanning 45 bases read in frame from base 1. Reading the germline V gene (reference sequence) gives CDR1 SGHNT and CDR2 YYREEE. Collaborating institutions collected whole blood in K2EDTA tubes following their own protocols. Collaborator samples were shipped for TCRbeta analysis as frozen whole blood, isolated PBMCs, or DNA extracted from either sample type. TCRbeta CDR3 regions were amplified from genomic DNA by means of the immunoSEQ Assay, a bias-controlled multiplex PCR. The original pipeline was this. The number of nucleated cells in each sample was estimated by amplification of reference gene primers within the assay. To quantify the absolute abundance of each unique TCRbeta CDR3 rearrangement, sequence reads were collapsed and filtered. Productive Simpson clonality was computed per sample as the square root of Simpson's diversity index over productive rearrangements. TCRdb took over this immuneACCESS table, retaining in-frame rearrangements with V and J assigned. Such tables are incomplete; in checked studies, under half of the missing clones stem from an unresolved V gene, and the remainder is unexplained. The DNA gave D and trimming, while V, J and clone size come from that table. The sample has 150,000 to 200,000 clones on record, roughly 84% of them singletons. The ten largest clones add up to roughly a tenth of the sample.

The sequencing input was peripheral blood. This receptor was taken from a woman of 80 years or more with active or convalescent COVID-19. The chain is assembled from TRBV5-4 and TRBJ1-2, and 12 junction bases match TRBD1. The DNA sequence is given as TGTGCCAGCAGCTCTCCGGGACAGGGGGCAGATGGCTACACCTTC. Protein translation: CASSSPGQGADGYTF.